This T cell receptor beta chain was sequenced for a study of blood T cell repertoires in COVID-19. Study-level background: From T cells, B-cell-depleted T cells, or PBMCs came the material, which was cDNA or gDNA.

The CDR3 runs 17 residues. Trimming removed 3 bases from V and 1 base from J; junction bases left unmatched: 7. Germline assignment: CDR1 MGHRA and CDR2 YSYEKL. Authors' data handling: Researchers report that nucleated cell counts were estimated from reference gene primer amplification. Assay used: immunoSEQ multiplex PCR; TCRdb lists only in-frame clones, some missing. V and J calls plus clone size are reproduced from that table; the DNA served to infer D and trimming. The data hold some 460,000 clones, with roughly 90% observed a single time. This receptor was obtained from a woman aged 30 to 39 with acute or convalescent COVID-19. V usage is TRBV4-1 and J usage is TRBJ1-3; 9 bases are a match to TRBD1. The sample was peripheral blood. CDR3 region: CASSQDNRGLSGNTIYF. Written as DNA, the CDR3 is TGCGCCAGCAGCCAGGATAACAGGGGGCTTTCTGGAAACACCATATATTTT.